These 16 T cell receptor beta chains came from one sample sequenced in a study of T-cell reconstitution after alpha-beta-depleted transplantation in children. For TCRbeta, the library was prepared with unique molecular identifiers. TCRdb re-derived calls from the PCR reads in MiXCR, one entry per CDR3 protein. Among about 300,000 distinct CDR3 sequences listed, over 9.5% were seen once. Sequencing was performed on PBMCs, taken before TCRalphabeta/CD19-depleted stem cell transplant. These TCRs come from a boy younger than two with acute myeloid leukemia, due to receive a stem cell transplant.

This clonotype was seen ten or more times. The CDR3 loop is CSVEKGYEQYF. DNA of the CDR3: TGCAGCGTTGAAAAGGGGTACGAGCAGTACTTC. The chain carries TRBV29-1 and TRBJ2-7; the D gene is possibly TRBD1 (5 bases). The CDR3 spans 11 residues. V was pared by 2 bases and J by 4 bases, with 6 bases between. Looked up from germline, CDR1 is SQVTM and CDR2 is ANQGSEA.

The chain combines TRBV4-2 with TRBJ2-7, with 7 nucleotides matching TRBD2. Losses at the gene ends were 0 bases for V and 1 base for J; bases not matched to a gene: 12. This CDR3 has 18 residues. Per the germline V gene, CDR1 is LGHNA and CDR2 is YNFKEQ. CDR3: CASSQDRRGVWESYEQYF. The CDR3 DNA reads TGTGCCAGCAGCCAAGATCGTCGGGGGGTGTGGGAGTCCTACGAGCAGTACTTC.

This clonotype turned up a few times. The chain is built from TRBV7-2 and TRBJ2-2; possibly TRBD2 for D (6 bases). The germline CDR1 and CDR2 sequences are SGHTA and FQGNSA. CDR3 length equals 17 residues. Deletions cut 2 bases from V and 0 bases from J, with 13 bases between. The CDR3 coding sequence is TGTGCCAGCAGCTTAATCCGTGGCGGGACGAACACCGGGGAGCTGTTTTTT. Amino acids: CASSLIRGGTNTGELFF.

The table lists this clonotype with many counts. This chain links TRBV5-1 with TRBJ2-5; no clear D gene. The CDR3 sequence is 16 residues long. V lost 1 base, J lost 1 base, and 14 bases lay in between. Per germline, CDR1 SGHRS and CDR2 YFSETQ. This chain's CDR3 is CASSLWSGNFQETQYF. The CDR3 nucleotides read TGCGCCAGCAGCTTGTGGTCAGGCAACTTCCAAGAGACCCAGTACTTC.

This clonotype was recorded at least ten times. The chain has TRBV20-1 and TRBJ2-1; 9 nucleotides line up with TRBD2. The CDR3 runs to 14 residues. Germline assignment: CDR1 DFQATT and CDR2 SNEGSKA (reference sequence). J was trimmed by 9 bases and V by 6 bases; bases with no gene match: 12. The CDR3 protein is CSAAWAREGGEQFF. In nucleotides, the CDR3 is TGCAGTGCCGCCTGGGCGCGGGAGGGGGGTGAGCAGTTCTTC.

This clonotype was counted ten times or more. The CDR3 loop reads CAISDLSGANVLTF. DNA of the CDR3: TGTGCCATCAGTGATTTATCTGGGGCCAACGTCCTGACTTTC. The V gene is TRBV10-3, the J gene TRBJ2-6, with unresolved D. CDR3 length: 14 residues. V was clipped by 3 bases and J by 1 base, with 4 bases between them. Germline V gives CDR1 ENHRY, CDR2 SYGVKD.

This clonotype was seen at least ten times. The CDR3 reads CASSPGPNTGELFF. As DNA, the CDR3 is TGTGCCAGCAGCCCAGGGCCAAACACCGGGGAGCTGTTTTTT. The chain joins TRBV18 to TRBJ2-2, with a weak D call TRBD1 (5 bases). V was cut by 8 bases and J by 2 bases, with 12 bases left in between. CDR1 and CDR2 from the germline V gene are KGHSH and LQKENI. The CDR3 spans 14 residues.

This clonotype has at least ten counts. The V call is TRBV20-1, the J call TRBJ2-5, with 7 bases fitting TRBD1. Losses at the gene ends were 2 bases for V and 2 bases for J; bases not matched to a gene: 5. This CDR3 comprises 14 residues. Germline V CDR1 and CDR2: DFQATT, SNEGSKA (reference sequence). The DNA of the CDR3 is TGCAGTGCTAGACCAGGGACAGAACAAGAGACCCAGTACTTC. This gives the protein CSARPGTEQETQYF.

The table lists this clonotype with many counts. The chain couples TRBV12-3 or TRBV12-4 to TRBJ2-3; D is undetermined. Trimming removed 5 bases at V and 4 bases at J, with 7 bases between. This CDR3 has 12 amino acids. The CDR3 here is CASSRWADTQYF. In DNA form, the CDR3 reads TGTGCCAGCAGTCGGTGGGCAGATACGCAGTATTTT.

This clonotype was found many times. This chain connects TRBV5-1 to TRBJ2-7; 7 nucleotides match TRBD1. The CDR3 sequence is 13 residues long. CDR1 and CDR2 from the germline V gene are SGHRS and YFSETQ. V shed 4 bases and J 3 bases; nucleotides not matched to a gene: 4. CDR3 sequence: CASSGTERYEQYF. CDR3 coding DNA: TGCGCCAGCAGCGGGACAGAACGCTACGAGCAGTACTTC.

In this sample, this clonotype turned up many times. The V gene is TRBV11-3, the J gene TRBJ2-3; no reliable D call. Germline values: CDR1 SGHNT, CDR2 YENEEA. V was trimmed by 8 bases and J by 2 bases, leaving 11 bases between them. The CDR3 covers 13 residues. In DNA form, the CDR3 reads TGTGCCAGCGGGGTAGCCTCCACAGATACGCAGTATTTT. This encodes CASGVASTDTQYF.

This clonotype was detected ten times or more. The chain has TRBV11-2 and TRBJ2-3; weak D call: TRBD1 (6 bases). V was cut by 1 base and J by 4 bases, with 12 bases left in between. Germline V CDR1 and CDR2: SGHAT, FQNNGV. The CDR3 spans 15 residues. The chain's CDR3 is CASSLVGGFPDTQYF. The CDR3 nucleotides are TGTGCCAGCAGCTTAGTAGGGGGATTTCCAGATACGCAGTATTTT.

V and J are TRBV5-1 and TRBJ2-2; 7 nucleotides align to TRBD2. J gave up 0 bases and V 1 base, and 6 bases lay outside the gene matches. Germline lookup yields CDR1 SGHRS and CDR2 YFSETQ. The CDR3 covers 17 residues. The CDR3, as DNA: TGCGCCAGCAGCTTGCCCCTGGGAGGGCCGAACACCGGGGAGCTGTTTTTT. Protein: CASSLPLGGPNTGELFF.

This clonotype was picked up a small number of times. V and J are TRBV12-3 or TRBV12-4 and TRBJ2-5; a weak D match, TRBD1 (5 bases). V lost 6 bases and J 1 base, leaving 12 bases between the germline ends. The CDR3 has 14 amino acids. The CDR3 loop reads CASRSTGPQETQYF. The CDR3 DNA sequence: TGTGCCAGCAGGTCAACAGGTCCCCAAGAGACCCAGTACTTC.

The chain employs TRBV12-3 or TRBV12-4 and TRBJ2-7, with TRBD2 as a possible D gene (6 bases). This CDR3 comprises 11 residues. Deletions cut 3 bases from V and 12 bases from J, with 12 bases between. This CDR3 reads CASSFGGPGYF. For the CDR3, the DNA is TGTGCCAGCAGTTTCGGGGGACCGGGGTACTTC.

This clonotype was observed at least ten times. This chain joins TRBV5-1 and TRBJ2-1; D unclear. The CDR3 totals 14 residues. V lost 0 bases and J lost 4, with 8 bases in between. Germline V gene lookup returns CDR1 SGHRS and CDR2 YFSETQ. The CDR3 bases are TGCGCCAGCAGCTTGGCCGTAGGATACAATGAGCAGTTCTTC. Translating gives CASSLAVGYNEQFF.